This TCR beta chain comes out of a study of blood T cell repertoires in COVID-19. The repertoire was sequenced with immunoSEQ multiplex PCR; TCRdb's copy has only in-frame clones and lacks some. The sample lists fewer than 450,000 clones, around 87% seen once, with around 6% in the top ten. The CDR3 totals 15 residues. The V end lost 0 bases, the J end lost 1 base, and 7 bases lay between the germline ends. Germline V CDR1 and CDR2: SGHVS, FNYEAQ. The sequence was collected from a woman aged 50 to 65 with COVID-19, enrolled during active disease. Sequencing was carried out using peripheral blood. The chain is built from TRBV7-6 and TRBJ1-3; D might be TRBD1 (5 bases). The CDR3 loop is CASSLAAGSGNTIYF. Here the CDR3 DNA reads TGTGCCAGCAGCTTAGCGGCAGGGTCTGGAAACACCATATATTTT.